This T cell receptor beta chain was sequenced during a study of immune reconstitution after stem cell transplant in scleroderma. From the RT-PCR reads, TCRdb called clonotypes with MiXCR, one entry per CDR3 protein. The sample shows about 2,200 distinct CDR3 sequences, about 7% of them seen only once. This clonotype was recorded a few times. Looked up from germline, CDR1 is SGHDT and CDR2 is YYEEEE. Trimming took 0 bases from V and 5 from J; bases not matched to a gene: 5. This CDR3 contains 15 residues. Sampling was carried out before or after autologous hematopoietic stem cell transplantation (not recorded which). This TCR was recovered from a male donor with systemic sclerosis. J is TRBJ2-7 and V is TRBV5-6; TRBD1 aligns across 10 bases. For the CDR3, the DNA is TGTGCCAGCAGCTTGGGGGGACAGGGGACCAACGAGCAGTACTTC. Translation gives CASSLGGQGTNEQYF.